This paragraph covers one T cell receptor (beta chain) sequence. The antigen remains undetermined. This entry belongs to a study of T cell repertoires in cytomegalovirus infection. Looking at the study overall: Indications came from public TCR beta signatures; they pointed to CMV infection and to a matching HLA type.

Overall study findings and caveats: There were carriers of CMV plus the relevant HLA, and cumulative public TCR beta family frequency identified them. It was HLA-C-restricted CMV-specific TCR beta clonotypes that dominated the response ex vivo.

This CDR3 is 16 amino acids long. The germline V gene has CDR1 LGHNA and CDR2 YNFKEQ. Trimming took off 2 bases at V and 2 bases at J, with 16 bases between the two ends. Each CDR3 protein gets one entry after TCRdb re-called the reads with MiXCR. The data contain around 740,000 distinct CDR3 sequences, 35% of them singletons. Sequenced material: PBMCs. J is TRBJ2-7 and V is TRBV4-2, with a weak D call TRBD1 (7 bases). This receptor was identified in a human donor in good health (CMV status not recorded). Some clones in this sample may be carry-over from other donors' samples. The CDR3: CASSQRAPGGPYEQYF. The CDR3 DNA is TGTGCCAGCAGCCAAAGAGCGCCAGGGGGGCCCTACGAGCAGTACTTC.